This T cell receptor (beta chain) was documented in a study of PD-1 blockade in classical Hodgkin lymphoma. Study-wide context: Intravenous delivery of nivolumab at 3 mg/kg to patients occurred every 2 weeks. Overall study results and limits: Relapsed/refractory patients reportedly had the lowest baseline TCR diversity, below newly diagnosed patients, who were below healthy donors.

Assay: immunoSEQ multiplex PCR; the TCRdb copy retains only in-frame clones and omits some. The sample records approximately 6,400 clones, approximately 72% being singletons. Of note for this clone: Its antigen remains unidentified.

Trimming took off 0 bases at V and 2 bases at J, with 9 bases between the two ends. The CDR3 has 15 residues. Brentuximab vedotin exposure varied among the patients, all of whom had relapsed after autologous stem cell transplantation. Magnetic negative selection of thawed PBMCs was the method by which CD4+ T cells were purified. The V call is TRBV5-3, the J call TRBJ2-1; D might be TRBD2 (6 bases). TRBV5-3 is placed among ORFs of uncertain function. Sequenced material: CD4+ T cells from blood, taken at baseline. This receptor was taken from a human donor with classical Hodgkin lymphoma. The CDR3 DNA follows: TGTGCCAGAAGCTTGGGTGGCGGGGCCTACAATGAGCAGTTCTTC. It encodes CARSLGGGAYNEQFF.